These 3 T cell receptor beta chains originate from one sample sequenced in a study of shared clonotypes between healthy human individuals. Naivety among CD8 cells was defined by CD45RO negativity and positive CCR7 selection, thereby excluding terminally differentiated effector memory CD45RA+ cells. The protocol was immunoSEQ multiplex PCR, while the TCRdb copy is restricted to in-frame clones and leaves out a portion. The profile covers about 2.1 million clones, with approximately 92% appearing a single time and around 1.7% taken by the ten largest. Sequencing was done on a sample of naive CD8+ T cells from PBMCs. These receptors originate from a man aged 18-30 years in good health. Some clones in this sample may be carry-over from other donors' samples.

This sequence joins TRBV29-1 and TRBJ2-3; maybe TRBD2 (6 bases). From germline, CDR1 is SQVTM and CDR2 ANQGSEA. The CDR3 extends over 14 amino acids. Trimming stripped 4 bases from V and 0 bases from J, with 11 bases between. CDR3 sequence: CSVAGGASTDTQYF. CDR3 nucleotides: TGCAGCGTTGCCGGGGGTGCGAGCACAGATACGCAGTATTTT.

The chain links TRBV11-2 to TRBJ2-7; weak D call: TRBD1 (6 bases). The germline V gene has CDR1 SGHAT and CDR2 FQNNGV. CDR3 size: 18 residues. V shed 4 bases and J shed 1 base, with 23 bases lying between them. CDR3 nucleotides: TGTGCCAGCAGCTCACCCCCCAGGGGCAGGAAAAGTTCCTACGAGCAGTACTTC. This sequence encodes CASSSPPRGRKSSYEQYF.

This chain uses TRBV10-3 with TRBJ2-1, with TRBD2 matching over 8 bases. This CDR3 has 15 amino acids. V shed 1 base and J 8 bases; nucleotides not matched to a gene: 7. CDR1 is ENHRY and CDR2 is SYGVKD in the germline V gene. The CDR3 region has the DNA TGTGCCATCAGTGAGTTGGGCGGGAGGATCGATGAGCAGTTCTTC. Its protein product is CAISELGGRIDEQFF.